A selection of T cell receptor beta chains follows, all from one sample in a study of shared clonotypes between healthy human individuals. The repertoire was sequenced with immunoSEQ multiplex PCR; TCRdb's copy has only in-frame clones and lacks some. The repertoire holds about 470,000 clones, with roughly 77% as singletons. Sequencing used PBMCs. Source of these receptors: a woman aged 40 to 55 in good health. Some clones in this sample may be carry-over from other donors' samples. Both conserved end residues are part of each CDR3. A D gene is named only where the DNA matches it firmly. Where a row states a size, it is once, few, many or the class of an expanded clone; other rows omit it.

J: TRBJ2-7
size: NA
D: TRBD2
length: 16
V: TRBV6-6
DNA: TGTGCCAGCAGGGATTTCGGGAGGGCCGATTCCTACGAGCAGTACTTC
CDR3: CASRDFGRADSYEQYF

J: TRBJ2-1
size: NA
D: TRBD1
length: 13
V: TRBV7-2
DNA: TGTGCCGGCACCGGGACAGATTACAATGAGCAGTTCTTC
CDR3: CAGTGTDYNEQFF

J: TRBJ2-1
size: many
D: TRBD2
length: 16
V: TRBV4-2
DNA: TGTGCCAGCAGCCAAGAGTTTAGCGGGTCCTACAATGAGCAGTTCTTC
CDR3: CASSQEFSGSYNEQFF

J: TRBJ2-1
size: once
D: TRBD2
length: 17
V: TRBV2
DNA: TGTGCCAGCAGGAGGAGCGTAGCGGGAGGTGTCTACAATGAGCAGTTCTTC
CDR3: CASRRSVAGGVYNEQFF

J: TRBJ2-2
size: NA
D: TRBD1
length: 16
V: TRBV6-6
DNA: TGTGCCAGCAGTTACCCAGACAGGGGGGGCACCGGGGAGCTGTTTTTT
CDR3: CASSYPDRGGTGELFF

J: TRBJ2-2
size: NA
D: NA
length: 16
V: TRBV14
DNA: TGTGCCAGCAGCCCACCCAGGGCCTTAAACACCGGGGAGCTGTTTTTT
CDR3: CASSPPRALNTGELFF

J: TRBJ2-7
size: NA
D: NA
length: 15
V: TRBV5-1
DNA: TGCGCCAGCAGCTTGTTTTCCGGGGCCTACGTCGAGCAGTACTTC
CDR3: CASSLFSGAYVEQYF

J: TRBJ1-2
size: NA
D: NA
length: 16
V: TRBV28
DNA: TGTGCCAGCAGTTCCGACGTCCGGACGGATAACTATGGCTACACCTTC
CDR3: CASSSDVRTDNYGYTF

J: TRBJ1-2
size: NA
D: TRBD1
length: 13
V: TRBV2
DNA: TGTGCCAGCAGCGGACAGGTTAACTATGGCTACACCTTC
CDR3: CASSGQVNYGYTF

J: TRBJ2-1
size: NA
D: TRBD2
length: 15
V: TRBV18
DNA: TGTGCCAGCTCACCCACCACGGGGGGGGCTAATGAGCAGTTCTTC
CDR3: CASSPTTGGANEQFF

J: TRBJ2-7
size: NA
D: NA
length: 13
V: TRBV30
DNA: TGTGCCTGGAGTGGCCTAGGGTTCCACGAGCAGTACTTC
CDR3: CAWSGLGFHEQYF

J: TRBJ2-3
size: few
D: NA
length: 14
V: TRBV7-3
DNA: TGTGCCAGCAGCTTCGCGGATAGCACAGATACGCAGTATTTT
CDR3: CASSFADSTDTQYF

J: TRBJ2-1
size: few
D: NA
length: 16
V: TRBV10-3
DNA: TGTGCCATCAGCTCCCAAGCTTCTCGCTACTACAATGAGCAGTTCTTC
CDR3: CAISSQASRYYNEQFF

J: TRBJ1-4
size: NA
D: NA
length: 15
V: TRBV5-1
DNA: TGCGCCAGCAGCTCGGGATTTGCAACTAATGAAAAACTGTTTTTT
CDR3: CASSSGFATNEKLFF

J: TRBJ2-5
size: NA
D: TRBD2
length: 13
V: TRBV27
DNA: TGTGCCAGCGGACCGGGACTAGCGGGCGGGGAGTACTTC
CDR3: CASGPGLAGGEYF

J: TRBJ2-1
size: NA
D: NA
length: 15
V: TRBV19
DNA: TGTGCCAGTAGTATTGGAGGCCAGTCCTACAATGAGCAGTTCTTC
CDR3: CASSIGGQSYNEQFF

J: TRBJ2-1
size: NA
D: NA
length: 15
V: TRBV4-3
DNA: TGCGCCAGCAGCCAAGACGGGGGACCCTACAATGAGCAGTTCTTC
CDR3: CASSQDGGPYNEQFF

J: TRBJ2-6
size: NA
D: TRBD1
length: 17
V: TRBV28
DNA: TGTGCCAGCAGTTTACGGACAGGGGTCTTCCGGGCCAACGTCCTGACTTTC
CDR3: CASSLRTGVFRANVLTF

J: TRBJ1-4
size: few
D: TRBD1
length: 15
V: TRBV4-1
DNA: TGCGCCAGCAGCCCTTCGGACAGGGGAAATGAAAAACTGTTTTTT
CDR3: CASSPSDRGNEKLFF

J: TRBJ2-2
size: NA
D: TRBD2
length: 19
V: TRBV4-1
DNA: TGCGCCAGCAGCCAAGTTTTCCCCGGACTAGTCAGCCCCCCCGGGGAGCTGTTTTTT
CDR3: CASSQVFPGLVSPPGELFF

J: TRBJ2-1
size: few
D: TRBD1
length: 16
V: TRBV19
DNA: TGTGCCAGTAGTTCGCGGCACAGGGGTTTGGACAATGAGCAGTTCTTC
CDR3: CASSSRHRGLDNEQFF

J: TRBJ1-2
size: NA
D: NA
length: 12
V: TRBV28
DNA: TGTGCCAGCAGTTTACAAAGGCTTGGCTACACCTTC
CDR3: CASSLQRLGYTF

J: TRBJ2-7
size: NA
D: TRBD2
length: 16
V: TRBV9
DNA: TGTGCCAGCAGCGTAGTTTCAGGGACTAGCGTTTACGAGCAGTACTTC
CDR3: CASSVVSGTSVYEQYF

J: TRBJ2-5
size: NA
D: NA
length: 10
V: TRBV29-1
DNA: TGCAGCGTTGAAGGGGAGACCCAGTACTTC
CDR3: CSVEGETQYF

J: TRBJ1-1
size: once
D: TRBD1
length: 13
V: TRBV6-4
DNA: TGTGCCAGCAGCAGGGACAGGGGGTATGAAGCTTTCTTT
CDR3: CASSRDRGYEAFF

J: TRBJ1-4
size: NA
D: NA
length: 15
V: TRBV5-1
DNA: TGCGCCAGCAGGGCAGGTCCCGGCGGGGGTGAAAAACTGTTTTTT
CDR3: CASRAGPGGGEKLFF

J: TRBJ2-2
size: NA
D: NA
length: 15
V: TRBV5-4
DNA: TGTGCCAGCAGCTTAGGCGGAGCTAACACCGGGGAGCTGTTTTTT
CDR3: CASSLGGANTGELFF

J: TRBJ2-1
size: NA
D: NA
length: 14
V: TRBV7-3
DNA: TGTGCCAGCAGCTTAACGGGGCTAGCGAATGAGCAGTTCTTC
CDR3: CASSLTGLANEQFF

J: TRBJ2-7
size: NA
D: NA
length: 13
V: TRBV7-8
DNA: TGTGCCAGCAGCCACGGGACTCGTTACGAGCAGTACTTC
CDR3: CASSHGTRYEQYF

J: TRBJ1-4
size: NA
D: NA
length: 14
V: TRBV7-2
DNA: TGTGCCAGCAGCTTAACGCGGGGTAGGGAAAAACTGTTTTTT
CDR3: CASSLTRGREKLFF

J: TRBJ2-1
size: NA
D: TRBD2
length: 19
V: TRBV18
DNA: TGTGCCAGCTCACCGACTAGCGGGAGGGCCGGGGGCACCTACAATGAGCAGTTCTTC
CDR3: CASSPTSGRAGGTYNEQFF

J: TRBJ1-1
size: NA
D: NA
length: 15
V: TRBV7-2
DNA: TGTGCCAGCAGCTTAGCGGGACACCTGAACACTGAAGCTTTCTTT
CDR3: CASSLAGHLNTEAFF

J: TRBJ1-1
size: NA
D: NA
length: 14
V: TRBV5-1
DNA: TGCGCCAGCAGCTCAACAGGGTCGAACACTGAAGCTTTCTTT
CDR3: CASSSTGSNTEAFF